This is a list of T cell receptor beta chains from one sample in a study of shared clonotypes between healthy human individuals. Only in-frame clones appear in the TCRdb table, and some are missing; sequencing was by immunoSEQ multiplex PCR. Of 2,100,000 or so clones in the sample, 95% were seen once. Sequenced input: naive CD4+ T cells sorted from blood. The receptors stem from a man aged 18 to 30 in good health. CDR3s include the opening cysteine and the closing phenylalanine or tryptophan. Each record gives: V gene, clone size, J gene, D gene, CDR3 protein, CDR3 DNA. D genes are given only for firm matches. Clone size is shown for a subset of rows, as once, few, many or a class of expanded clone.

TRBV11-2,once,TRBJ1-5,.,CASSLEGAGLNQPQHF,TGTGCCAGCAGCTTAGAGGGAGCAGGGTTAAACCAGCCCCAGCATTTT
TRBV6-5,few,TRBJ1-5,.,CASSYSGSNQPQHF,TGTGCCAGCAGTTACTCGGGGAGCAATCAGCCCCAGCATTTT
TRBV11-2,.,TRBJ2-1,TRBD1,CASSWGQGAGEQFF,TGTGCCAGCAGTTGGGGACAGGGGGCAGGGGAGCAGTTCTTC
TRBV5-1,once,TRBJ2-7,TRBD1,CASSLQGARVSYEQYF,TGCGCCAGCAGCTTACAGGGGGCGCGGGTCTCCTACGAGCAGTACTTC
TRBV19,.,TRBJ1-1,TRBD1,CASSIQGARAFF,TGTGCCAGTAGTATACAGGGGGCGCGAGCTTTCTTT
TRBV13,.,TRBJ1-3,.,CASSIRRTGYSGNTIYF,TGTGCCAGCAGCATTCGTCGTACAGGGTACTCTGGAAACACCATATATTTT
TRBV5-1,.,TRBJ2-5,TRBD1,CASSLGQGSVETQYF,TGCGCCAGCAGCCTTGGACAGGGGAGTGTGGAGACCCAGTACTTC
TRBV15,.,TRBJ1-3,TRBD1,CATSRDQGAGNTIYF,TGTGCCACCAGCAGAGATCAGGGGGCTGGAAACACCATATATTTT
TRBV7-2,.,TRBJ1-2,TRBD1,CASQLTGGYGYTF,TGTGCCAGTCAACTGACAGGGGGCTATGGCTACACCTTC
TRBV29-1,.,TRBJ2-5,.,CSAGPQETQYF,TGCAGCGCCGGGCCCCAAGAGACCCAGTACTTC
TRBV10-3,.,TRBJ1-5,.,CAISESRTGVMQPQHF,TGTGCCATCAGTGAGTCAAGAACTGGGGTGATGCAGCCCCAGCATTTT
TRBV5-4,.,TRBJ2-2,TRBD2,CASSLERGKNTGELFF,TGTGCCAGCAGCTTGGAGCGGGGGAAGAACACCGGGGAGCTGTTTTTT
TRBV2,.,TRBJ2-1,.,CASSRRSYNEQFF,TGTGCCAGCTCCCGGAGGTCCTACAATGAGCAGTTCTTC
TRBV6-6,.,TRBJ1-5,TRBD1,CASSYQGEVQPQHF,TGTGCCAGCAGTTATCAGGGGGAGGTTCAGCCCCAGCATTTT
TRBV11-2,.,TRBJ2-5,.,CASSPGAMMTQYF,TGTGCCAGCAGCCCGGGGGCAATGATGACCCAGTACTTC
TRBV30,once,TRBJ2-2,TRBD2,CAWTYKRLAGGRGTGELFF,TGTGCCTGGACTTACAAGCGACTAGCGGGAGGGAGGGGCACCGGGGAGCTGTTTTTT
TRBV29-1,.,TRBJ2-7,.,CSVILGAGKYEQYF,TGCAGCGTTATTTTGGGGGCAGGGAAGTACGAGCAGTACTTC
TRBV4-1,.,TRBJ1-6,.,CASSQDGGTPLHF,TGCGCCAGCAGCCAAGATGGGGGAACACCCCTCCACTTT
TRBV7-2,.,TRBJ1-4,.,CASSSNRITNEKLFF,TGTGCCAGCAGCTCCAACAGGATAACTAATGAAAAACTGTTTTTT
TRBV7-9,.,TRBJ2-2,TRBD1,CASSLAWDRRFGGELFF,TGTGCCAGCAGCTTAGCGTGGGACAGGAGGTTCGGCGGGGAGCTGTTTTTT
TRBV10-2,.,TRBJ1-2,TRBD1,CASSETGLGYGYTF,TGCGCCAGCTCGGAGACAGGGTTGGGCTATGGCTACACCTTC
TRBV28,.,TRBJ2-3,TRBD1,CASSRVRQGTSTDTQYF,TGTGCCAGCAGTCGAGTTAGACAGGGGACAAGCACAGATACGCAGTATTTT
TRBV28,.,TRBJ1-4,.,CASSPFPRTVNEKLFF,TGTGCCAGCAGTCCCTTTCCCCGAACTGTTAATGAAAAACTGTTTTTT
TRBV10-3,.,TRBJ2-7,.,CAIRIQGPSFSYEQYF,TGTGCCATCAGGATACAGGGTCCCAGCTTCTCCTACGAGCAGTACTTC
TRBV5-6,.,TRBJ2-3,TRBD2,CASSLLALAGEADTQYF,TGTGCCAGCAGCCTTCTGGCCCTAGCGGGAGAAGCAGATACGCAGTATTTT
TRBV28,.,TRBJ1-1,.,CASGKGTEAFF,TGTGCCAGCGGGAAGGGTACTGAAGCTTTCTTT
TRBV7-2,.,TRBJ2-7,.,CASSLIGGYEQYF,TGTGCCAGCAGCTTAATTGGAGGCTACGAGCAGTACTTC
TRBV2,.,TRBJ2-1,.,CASLEGNEQFF,TGTGCCAGCCTGGAGGGAAATGAGCAGTTCTTC
TRBV5-4,.,TRBJ2-1,TRBD2,CASSLGLADHNEQFF,TGTGCCAGCAGCTTGGGGCTAGCGGACCACAATGAGCAGTTCTTC
TRBV5-4,.,TRBJ1-2,.,CASSFTGQGNYGYTF,TGTGCCAGCAGTTTTACGGGACAAGGAAACTATGGCTACACCTTC
TRBV6-5,.,TRBJ2-4,.,CASRRGGAELYF,TGTGCCAGCAGACGGGGTGGGGCGGAGCTCTACTTC
TRBV5-4,.,TRBJ2-7,.,CASSFSLEQYF,TGTGCCAGCAGCTTCTCCCTCGAGCAGTACTTC
TRBV5-4,.,TRBJ2-2,.,CASSLQGVYTGELFF,TGTGCCAGCAGCTTACAGGGCGTGTACACCGGGGAGCTGTTTTTT
TRBV18,.,TRBJ2-7,TRBD1,CASSLRTGNGGNEQYF,TGTGCCAGCTCACTACGGACAGGGAATGGAGGCAACGAGCAGTACTTC
TRBV9,.,TRBJ1-6,.,CASSVSGDSPLHF,TGTGCCAGCAGCGTATCGGGGGATTCACCCCTCCACTTT
TRBV10-3,.,TRBJ2-7,TRBD1,CAISLDRGEYEQYF,TGTGCCATCAGCTTGGACAGGGGGGAATACGAGCAGTACTTC
TRBV5-1,.,TRBJ1-2,TRBD1,CASSPTGQGASNYGYTF,TGCGCCAGCAGCCCAACAGGACAGGGGGCATCTAACTATGGCTACACCTTC
TRBV5-1,.,TRBJ2-7,TRBD1,CASSSTGTYEQYF,TGCGCCAGCAGCTCGACAGGGACCTACGAGCAGTACTTC
TRBV2,once,TRBJ1-1,TRBD1,CASSAFGQGNTEAFF,TGTGCCAGCAGTGCCTTTGGACAGGGGAACACTGAAGCTTTCTTT
TRBV7-3,.,TRBJ2-2,TRBD2,CASSLRGGLSTGELFF,TGTGCCAGCAGCCTTCGGGGGGGCCTGTCCACCGGGGAGCTGTTTTTT
TRBV5-6,.,TRBJ2-7,.,CASSLAIRARDEQYF,TGTGCCAGCAGCTTGGCGATCAGGGCCCGAGACGAGCAGTACTTC
TRBV7-2,.,TRBJ1-6,TRBD1,CASSFIGTGVSPLHF,TGTGCCAGCAGCTTTATCGGGACAGGGGTTTCACCCCTCCACTTT
TRBV6-5,.,TRBJ1-3,.,CASSPGANSGNTIYF,TGTGCCAGCAGCCCGGGAGCTAACTCTGGAAACACCATATATTTT
TRBV28,.,TRBJ2-2,.,CASGLWGADTGELFF,TGTGCCAGCGGCCTTTGGGGGGCCGACACCGGGGAGCTGTTTTTT
TRBV2,once,TRBJ2-7,.,CASRSRPSEQYF,TGTGCCAGCAGGTCCCGGCCTAGCGAGCAGTACTTC
TRBV6-1,.,TRBJ2-7,.,CASEENRYEQYF,TGTGCCAGCGAGGAGAACAGATACGAGCAGTACTTC
TRBV5-1,.,TRBJ2-5,TRBD2,CASSFFHPQRGQETQYF,TGCGCCAGCAGCTTCTTCCATCCCCAGCGGGGCCAAGAGACCCAGTACTTC
TRBV28,.,TRBJ2-7,TRBD2,CASSLSSGGDEQYF,TGTGCCAGCAGTTTAAGTAGCGGGGGGGACGAGCAGTACTTC
TRBV5-3,.,TRBJ2-1,.,CARSPHPGTSPSDEQFF,TGTGCCAGAAGCCCGCATCCCGGGACCAGTCCATCAGATGAGCAGTTCTTC
TRBV10-3,.,TRBJ2-7,.,CAISRGETYEQYF,TGTGCCATCAGCAGGGGCGAAACCTACGAGCAGTACTTC
TRBV7-2,.,TRBJ1-2,TRBD1,CASSLGQANYGYTF,TGTGCCAGCAGCCTGGGACAGGCTAACTATGGCTACACCTTC
TRBV18,.,TRBJ2-2,.,CASSPPGGTGELFF,TGTGCCAGCTCACCACCGGGGGGCACCGGGGAGCTGTTTTTT
TRBV27,.,TRBJ2-7,.,CASRQGVGPYEQYF,TGTGCCAGCAGACAGGGTGTAGGGCCCTACGAGCAGTACTTC
TRBV10-3,.,TRBJ1-1,TRBD1,CAISETRDRVTEAFF,TGTGCCATCAGTGAGACCCGGGACAGGGTAACTGAAGCTTTCTTT
TRBV29-1,.,TRBJ1-1,TRBD1,CSVEGLWGTGSEAFF,TGCAGCGTTGAAGGCCTCTGGGGGACAGGGTCTGAAGCTTTCTTT
TRBV9,.,TRBJ2-5,.,CASSVGPRETQYF,TGTGCCAGCAGCGTAGGGCCCCGGGAGACCCAGTACTTC
TRBV4-3,.,TRBJ2-5,TRBD1,CASKGQGKETQYF,TGCGCCAGCAAGGGACAGGGAAAAGAGACCCAGTACTTC